These 7 T cell receptor beta chains share one sample of origin, sequenced in a study of brain T cells in children with intractable seizures (dated by TCRdb to the early 2020s). Library creation used the immunoSEQ multiplex PCR assay. The immuneACCESS repertoire file appears here via TCRdb, limited to in-frame rearrangements. These files lack a portion of the clones; in checked studies, under half of the deficit traces to unresolved V genes, and the cause of the others is not known. The sample table lists 340,000 or so clones, about 93% of them with a count of one. About 6% of the sample rests with the top ten. In the paper's terms, the time point label means: blood from clinic visit 5 months post-surgery; TSC patient then seizure free. The material sequenced was peripheral blood, taken 4 to 6 months after surgery. These receptors were obtained from a boy less than two years old with tuberous sclerosis and intractable seizures.

This clone was observed a few times. J is TRBJ1-5 and V is TRBV4-2; a possible D gene is TRBD1 (6 bases). The CDR3 extends over 15 amino acids. Trimming removed 1 base from V and 7 bases from J, with 14 bases in between. Per the germline V gene, CDR1 is LGHNA and CDR2 is YNFKEQ. Written as DNA, the CDR3 is TGTGCCAGCAGCCAAGCAAACAGGGACGGACAGCCCCAGCATTTT. Encoded protein: CASSQANRDGQPQHF.

The V and J genes are TRBV7-9 and TRBJ2-1, with 11 bases aligning to TRBD2. The V segment lost 5 bases and the J segment 9 bases; nucleotides outside the gene matches: 9. Germline CDR1 is SEHNR and CDR2 is FQNEAQ (reference sequence). This CDR3 is built from 15 residues. The CDR3 spells CASSAGVAGGPEQFF. As DNA, the CDR3 is TGTGCCAGCAGCGCCGGGGTAGCGGGAGGGCCTGAGCAGTTCTTC. Full variable domain (rest looked up from reference TRBV7-9 and TRBJ2-1): DTGVSQNPRHKITKRGQNVTFRCDPISEHNRLYWYRQTLGQGPEFLTYFQNEAQLEKSRLLSDRFSAERPKGSFSTLEIQRTEQGDSAMYLCASSAGVAGGPEQFFGPGTRLTVL.

The genes are TRBV10-2 and TRBJ2-1; D perhaps matches TRBD2 (5 bases). Germline V gene lookup returns CDR1 WSHSY and CDR2 SAAADI. The CDR3 runs 13 residues. V dropped 5 bases and J dropped 0 bases, with 5 bases sitting between them. CDR3 DNA: TGCGCCAGCAGTCGGGACTCCTACAATGAGCAGTTCTTC. Amino acids: CASSRDSYNEQFF.

The chain carries TRBV6-5 and TRBJ2-5; weak D call: TRBD1 (5 bases). Germline V gene lookup returns CDR1 MNHEY and CDR2 SVGAGI. The CDR3 totals 15 residues. Trimming took off 0 bases at V and 1 base at J, with 9 bases between the two ends. The CDR3, as DNA: TGTGCCAGCAGTTACTCGACGACAGCCCAAGAGACCCAGTACTTC. As protein: CASSYSTTAQETQYF.

Only one count was recorded for this clone. The V and J genes are TRBV12-3 or TRBV12-4 and TRBJ1-1, with D unclear. V was trimmed by 6 bases and J by 0 bases, leaving 8 bases between them. There are 13 residues in the CDR3. The CDR3 coding sequence is TGTGCCAGCAGGAAAGACATGAACACTGAAGCTTTCTTT. This translates into CASRKDMNTEAFF.

The chain has TRBV11-2 and TRBJ1-1; tentatively, D is TRBD1 (6 bases). CDR3 length equals 14 residues. Germline V gene lookup returns CDR1 SGHAT and CDR2 FQNNGV. V lost 6 bases and J 4 bases, leaving 15 bases between the germline ends. DNA for the CDR3: TGTGCCAGCAGGTCCATACGAGGGGGCACTGAAGCTTTCTTT. This encodes CASRSIRGGTEAFF.

The V gene is TRBV4-2, the J gene TRBJ1-5; D unresolved. Per the germline V gene, CDR1 is LGHNA and CDR2 is YNFKEQ. CDR3 size: 17 residues. V was cut by 0 bases and J by 2 bases, with 14 bases left in between. CDR3 protein: CASSQDGRWGGNQPQHF. The CDR3 DNA reads as TGTGCCAGCAGCCAAGATGGTAGGTGGGGTGGCAATCAGCCCCAGCATTTT.